A single T cell receptor (beta chain) is shown here with its context. The source of the sample is a study of blood T cell repertoires in COVID-19. Assay: immunoSEQ multiplex PCR; the TCRdb copy retains only in-frame clones and omits some. The repertoire holds 170,000 or so clones, with 78% as singletons. The ends were cut back, 5 bases at V and 2 bases at J, with 19 bases in the middle. The CDR3 has 17 residues. Germline V gene lookup returns CDR1 SGHAT and CDR2 FQNNGV. The genes are TRBV11-2 and TRBJ2-1; D possibly corresponds to TRBD2 (7 bases). The material sequenced was PBMCs or T cells enriched from blood (not recorded which). This TCR was recovered from a woman in her 50s who had recovered from COVID-19. CDR3 amino acids: CASSRGGLAEAYNEQFF. CDR3 coding DNA: TGTGCCAGCAGCCGTGGGGGGCTAGCGGAAGCCTACAATGAGCAGTTCTTC.